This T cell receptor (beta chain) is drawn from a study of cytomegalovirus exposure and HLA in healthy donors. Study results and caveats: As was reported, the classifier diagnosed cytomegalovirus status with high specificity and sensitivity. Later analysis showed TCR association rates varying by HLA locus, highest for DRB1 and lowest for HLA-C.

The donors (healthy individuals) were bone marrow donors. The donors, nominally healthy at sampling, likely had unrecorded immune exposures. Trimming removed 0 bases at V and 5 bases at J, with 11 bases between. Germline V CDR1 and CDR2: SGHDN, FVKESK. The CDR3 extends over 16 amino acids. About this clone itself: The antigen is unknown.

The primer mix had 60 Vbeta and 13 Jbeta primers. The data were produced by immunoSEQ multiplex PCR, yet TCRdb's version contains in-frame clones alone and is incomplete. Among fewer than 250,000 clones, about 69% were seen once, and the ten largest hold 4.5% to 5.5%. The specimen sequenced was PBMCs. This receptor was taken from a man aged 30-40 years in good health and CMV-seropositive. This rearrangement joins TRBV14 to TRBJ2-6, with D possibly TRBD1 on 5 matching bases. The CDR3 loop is CASSQDQGVRANVLTF. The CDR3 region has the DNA TGTGCCAGCAGCCAAGATCAGGGCGTGAGGGCCAACGTCCTGACTTTC.